Sequencing of this T cell receptor beta chain was carried out in a study of blood T cells in healthy people across ages. Findings and caveats of the study: Older individuals had lower TCR beta diversity per million T cells (the decline was roughly linear). Considered underestimates were the diversity estimates obtained from one million T cells.

Notes on this clonotype: Antigen specificity is unknown. With a much larger clone just one base away, this may be a read error.

Sample-barcoded 5' priming and a J-beta primer mix drove a second PCR of roughly 7 to 11 cycles. TCRdb ran MiXCR on the 5' RACE reads and lists one entry per CDR3 protein. The table has 800,000 to 950,000 distinct CDR3 sequences, about 29% seen once. Donors gave about 9.3 milliliters of peripheral blood apiece. This same sample was also taken into another study, of T cells of mothers and their children. That study adds: Over 8 million TCR beta CDR3 reads were obtained from each mother, and 2.5 million to 3.5 million from each child.

The specimen was blood. The origin of this receptor is a woman aged 40-49 years in good health.

CDR3 DNA: TGCGCCAGCAGCTATGGGGACGGGGCAGCCTACGAGCAGTACTTC. It translates to CASSYGDGAAYEQYF. The V gene is TRBV5-1, the J gene TRBJ2-7; D possibly uses TRBD1 or TRBD2 (5 bases each). Germline V gene sequence: CDR1 SGHRS, CDR2 YFSETQ. Between the trimmed V and J ends, which lost 3 bases and 2 bases, there was a span of 15 bases. The CDR3 has 15 amino acids.